This T cell receptor beta chain was captured in a study of T-cell memory formation after mild COVID-19. The overall study: TCR clusters showed largely donor specificity. Notes on the study in general: Memory sampled before infection contained some responding clones, suggesting cross-reactive memory joined. Day 15 to 85 contractors were CD4/CD8 balanced; later expanders leaned CD4+.

V was shortened by 5 bases and J by 7 bases, with 13 bases between the two germline ends. There are 13 residues in the CDR3. Per the germline V gene, CDR1 is KGHDR and CDR2 is SFDVKD. Constant-segment primers were used for 5'RACE, and the resulting TCR alpha and TCR beta cDNA libraries carried sample barcodes and UMIs. TCRdb independently ran MiXCR on the 5' RACE reads; one entry per CDR3 protein. The sample yields about 350,000 distinct CDR3 sequences, under 30% seen once. There are many counts of this clonotype. Its antigen remains unknown. The sequence came from an adult woman who had mild COVID-19 (a few samples of this study predate the infection). Cell type and time point are not known. Sequencing input: PBMCs or a T cell subset sorted from them (not recorded which). The gene calls are TRBV24-1 and TRBJ2-5; D uncertain. The CDR3 DNA sequence: TGTGCCACCAGTGGTTCGTCCGCAGGGACCCAGTACTTC. It is translated as CATSGSSAGTQYF.